This TCR beta chain was identified in a study of blood T cell repertoires in COVID-19. Across the study: Acute and convalescent COVID-19 specimens originated in the United States, Italy and Spain. Sample material is recorded as cDNA or gDNA derived from T cells, B-cell-depleted T cells, or PBMCs.

The CDR3 loop spans 15 amino acids. The V and J ends lost 4 bases and 4 bases respectively, with 15 bases between them. Germline CDR1 and CDR2: SGHRS and YFSETQ. Sequenced by immunoSEQ multiplex PCR; TCRdb stores in-frame clones only, minus some. This repertoire shows about 140,000 clones, 75% to 85% found once; its top ten account for about 4.3%. The sequenced material came from peripheral blood. The chain recombines TRBV5-1 with TRBJ2-1; a weak D match, TRBD1 (8 bases). The clonotype was recovered from an elderly woman with acute or convalescent COVID-19. DNA of the CDR3: TGCGCCAGCAGCCCCGACAGGGGACTATACAATGAGCAGTTCTTC. Its protein is CASSPDRGLYNEQFF.